This TCR beta chain was found in a study of blood T cell repertoires in COVID-19. The authors' processing: Nucleated cell counts were estimated from reference gene primer amplification. Repertoires were generated with immunoSEQ multiplex PCR, while TCRdb's copy carries only in-frame clones and drops some. From that table come the V and J calls and clone size; the DNA was used to work out D and trimming. Of about 78,000 clones detected, approximately 84% appear once; the ten largest clones hold approximately 5.8%. This clone was picked up a small number of times. V lost 1 base and J lost 7, with 5 bases in between. The germline V gene encodes CDR1 SGHTA and CDR2 FQGNSA. The CDR3 is 13 residues long.

This clonotype originated in a man in his 60s with active or convalescent COVID-19. Sequenced material: peripheral blood. This chain links TRBV7-2 with TRBJ1-6; no clear D. The chain's CDR3 is CASSLDMNSPLHF. The CDR3 bases are TGTGCCAGCAGCTTAGATATGAATTCACCCCTCCACTTT. The entire variable domain, with the rest obtained from reference TRBV7-2 and TRBJ1-6, is as follows: GAGVSQSPSNKVTEKGKDVELRCDPISGHTALYWYRQSLGQGLEFLIYFQGNSAPDKSGLPSDRFSAERTGGSVSTLTIQRTQQEDSAVYLCASSLDMNSPLHFGNGTRLTVT.